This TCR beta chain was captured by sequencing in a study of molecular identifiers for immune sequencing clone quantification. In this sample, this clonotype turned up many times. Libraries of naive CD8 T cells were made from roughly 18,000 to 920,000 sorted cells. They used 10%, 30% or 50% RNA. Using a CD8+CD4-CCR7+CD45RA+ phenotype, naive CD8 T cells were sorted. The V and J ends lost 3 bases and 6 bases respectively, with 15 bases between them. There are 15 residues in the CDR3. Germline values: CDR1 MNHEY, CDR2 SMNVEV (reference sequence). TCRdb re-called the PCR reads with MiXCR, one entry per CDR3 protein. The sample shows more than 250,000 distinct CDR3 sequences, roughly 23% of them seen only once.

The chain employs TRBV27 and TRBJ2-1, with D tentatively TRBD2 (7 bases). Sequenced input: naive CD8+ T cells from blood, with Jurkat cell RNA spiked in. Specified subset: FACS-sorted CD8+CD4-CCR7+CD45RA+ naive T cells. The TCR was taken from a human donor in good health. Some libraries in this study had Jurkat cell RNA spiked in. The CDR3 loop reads CASSFGRGRGNEQFF. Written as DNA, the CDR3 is TGTGCCAGCAGTTTTGGGAGGGGGAGGGGCAATGAGCAGTTCTTC.